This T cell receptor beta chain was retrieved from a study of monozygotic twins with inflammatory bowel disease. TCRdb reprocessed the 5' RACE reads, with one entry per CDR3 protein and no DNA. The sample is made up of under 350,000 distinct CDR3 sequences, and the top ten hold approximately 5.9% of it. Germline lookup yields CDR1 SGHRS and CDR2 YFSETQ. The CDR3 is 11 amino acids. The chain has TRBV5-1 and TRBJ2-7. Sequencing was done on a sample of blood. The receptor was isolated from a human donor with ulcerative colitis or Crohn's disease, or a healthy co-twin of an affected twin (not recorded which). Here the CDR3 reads CASKGIYEQYF.